These T cell receptor beta chains were read from a single sample in a study of cytomegalovirus exposure and HLA in healthy donors. TCRdb keeps only in-frame clones here, not all; method: immunoSEQ multiplex PCR. The sample has about 140,000 clones; 65% to 85% are singletons. Sequenced input: PBMCs. These receptor sequences come from a male donor in good health and CMV-seronegative. The CDR3 runs from the conserved cysteine through the conserved F or W. The D gene is left open where the match is weak. Size values are once, few and many counts, or a class for expanded clones, and some rows have none.

clone size	V gene	J gene	D gene	CDR3 DNA	CDR3 protein
once	TRBV19	TRBJ1-1	.	TGTGCCAGTAGAATTGGGGGCAGTTTGACTGAAGCTTTCTTT	CASRIGGSLTEAFF
.	TRBV7-2	TRBJ2-2	.	TGTGCCAGCAGCCCTCGGCAGGGAGGTACCGGGGAGCTGTTTTTT	CASSPRQGGTGELFF
.	TRBV6-5	TRBJ1-1	.	TGTGCCAGCAGTTACTCCAATACTGAAGCTTTCTTT	CASSYSNTEAFF
.	TRBV5-6	TRBJ2-7	.	TGTGCCAGCAGCTTTTCTATGCGGACCTACGAGCAGTACTTC	CASSFSMRTYEQYF
.	TRBV4-1	TRBJ1-2	.	TGCGCCAGCAGCCCGGGGGAGGGTAACTATGGCTACACCTTC	CASSPGEGNYGYTF
.	TRBV27	TRBJ2-7	.	TGTGCCAGCGGGCCTCACTCCTACGAGCAGTACTTC	CASGPHSYEQYF
few	TRBV7-8	TRBJ2-7	.	TGTGCCAGCAGCTTGCAACTAGGAGCCAACTACGAGCAGTACTTC	CASSLQLGANYEQYF
once	TRBV11-2	TRBJ2-1	TRBD2	TGTGCCAGCACCCCGAACGCGGGACTAGCCACCTACAATGAGCAGTTCTTC	CASTPNAGLATYNEQFF
.	TRBV19	TRBJ1-2	TRBD1	TGTGCCACCTTGGACAGGAGTTACTATGGCTACACCTTC	CATLDRSYYGYTF
.	TRBV19	TRBJ2-1	TRBD1	TGTGCCAGTAGTACCGGGACAGGGGTCGCCGGGAATGAGCAGTTCTTC	CASSTGTGVAGNEQFF
.	TRBV5-4	TRBJ1-2	.	TGTGCCAGCAACCCGGGCCCAGGGCAGGACTATGGCTACACCTTC	CASNPGPGQDYGYTF
.	TRBV4-3	TRBJ2-3	TRBD1	TGCGCCAGCAGCCTTCTTAGGGGGCCAGATACGCAGTATTTT	CASSLLRGPDTQYF
.	TRBV14	TRBJ1-1	.	TGTGCCAGCACCGTCTGGCCAGAGAACACTGAAGCTTTCTTT	CASTVWPENTEAFF
.	TRBV19	TRBJ2-7	TRBD1	TGTGCCAGTAGTCCCGGACAGGACTACGAGCAGTACTTC	CASSPGQDYEQYF
.	TRBV7-2	TRBJ2-3	.	TGTGCCAGCAGCCCCACATTCCGCACAGATACGCAGTATTTT	CASSPTFRTDTQYF
.	TRBV5-6	TRBJ2-2	.	TGTGCCAGCAGCTTCGGAGCCGGGGAGCTGTTTTTT	CASSFGAGELFF
.	TRBV5-6	TRBJ2-5	TRBD2	TGTGCCAGCAGCCGGACCCCAGCGGGGCAAGAGACCCAGTACTTC	CASSRTPAGQETQYF
few	TRBV6-1	TRBJ2-2	.	TGTGCCAGCAGAGGGACAACGAACACCGGGGAGCTGTTTTTT	CASRGTTNTGELFF
few	TRBV4-2	TRBJ1-4	.	TGTGCCAGCAGCCAAGCCGGGACCGCGGGGGAAAAACTGTTTTTT	CASSQAGTAGEKLFF
.	TRBV12-5	TRBJ1-4	.	TGTGCTAGTGGCCTCGAGGTTTCCCATGAAAAACTGTTTTTT	CASGLEVSHEKLFF
.	TRBV5-6	TRBJ2-4	.	TGTGCCAGCAGCTTAGGTCAGGGCGTAAACATTCAGTACTTC	CASSLGQGVNIQYF
.	TRBV4-3	TRBJ1-4	TRBD1	TGCGCCAGCAGCCAAGATCGGGCAGGGGGTGTTGAAAAACTGTTTTTT	CASSQDRAGGVEKLFF
few	TRBV19	TRBJ1-1	.	TGTGCCAGTAGTATAGGGGCCACTGAAGCTTTCTTT	CASSIGATEAFF
.	TRBV10-1	TRBJ2-1	.	TGCGCCAGCAGTGAGTCACAGGGTAGCTACAATGAGCAGTTCTTC	CASSESQGSYNEQFF
once	TRBV4-1	TRBJ2-7	TRBD1	TGCGCCAGCAGCCCGGGACAGTTCGGGGTCTACGAGCAGTACTTC	CASSPGQFGVYEQYF
.	TRBV7-2	TRBJ2-3	TRBD1	TGTGCCACCGAGGACAGGGGAGGCGGGGATACGCAGTATTTT	CATEDRGGGDTQYF
.	TRBV27	TRBJ2-7	TRBD2	TGTGCCAGCAGTTCGTCGGGGGTGGGGGTGTTACTAGCGGGAGTCTACGAGCAGTACTTC	CASSSSGVGVLLAGVYEQYF
.	TRBV7-8	TRBJ2-7	TRBD2	TGTGCCAGCAGCCAAGGACTAGCGGGAGTGTACGAGCAGTACTTC	CASSQGLAGVYEQYF
few	TRBV7-3	TRBJ2-2	.	TGTGCCAGCAGCCCCTCGTGGGGGGCCGGGGAGCTGTTTTTT	CASSPSWGAGELFF
.	TRBV28	TRBJ1-5	TRBD1	TGTGCCAGCAGTTTACCCCCCGACAGGGCCTTTAGCAATCAGCCCCAGCATTTT	CASSLPPDRAFSNQPQHF
few	TRBV7-9	TRBJ1-1	.	TGTGCCAGCAGCCCGACGACAGACACTGAAGCTTTCTTT	CASSPTTDTEAFF
once	TRBV6-5	TRBJ2-5	.	TGTGCCAGCAGTTACGCGGGCCAAGAGACCCAGTACTTC	CASSYAGQETQYF
.	TRBV19	TRBJ2-1	.	TGTGCCAGTGGGAGTTACAATGAGCAGTTCTTC	CASGSYNEQFF
.	TRBV5-1	TRBJ1-5	TRBD1	TGCGCCAGCAGCCCCGGGACAGTGAATCAGCCCCAGCATTTT	CASSPGTVNQPQHF
.	TRBV29-1	TRBJ1-2	.	TGCAGCGTTGAAGTGGTATTAGTGGGTGCAGGGGTTGACTATGGCTACACCTTC	CSVEVVLVGAGVDYGYTF
.	TRBV9	TRBJ2-5	TRBD2	TGTGCCAGCAGCTCGGGGGGGTTCGAGACCCAGTACTTC	CASSSGGFETQYF
.	TRBV13	TRBJ2-5	.	TGTGCCAGCAGCTTATCCAGGGAACAAGAGACCCAGTACTTC	CASSLSREQETQYF
.	TRBV4-3	TRBJ2-1	TRBD2	TGCGCCAGCAGCCAAGCGCCCGGGCGGGAGAGGCAGTTCTTC	CASSQAPGRERQFF
once	TRBV6-1	TRBJ2-3	.	TGTGCCAGCAGTCCCCGGAGCACAGGTACGCAGTATTTT	CASSPRSTGTQYF
once	TRBV11-3	TRBJ2-5	TRBD2	TGTGCCAGCAGCCCCCGGACTAGCGGGAGGCAAGAGACCCAGTACTTC	CASSPRTSGRQETQYF
.	TRBV4-1	TRBJ2-3	TRBD2	TGCGCCAGCAGCCCCCCCGGGAGGGCGGGAGGGCATGGAGATACGCAGTATTTT	CASSPPGRAGGHGDTQYF
.	TRBV5-6	TRBJ1-2	TRBD1	TGTGCCAGCAGCGGGGGGACAGGGTTCTCTAACTATGGCTACACCTTC	CASSGGTGFSNYGYTF
few	TRBV19	TRBJ1-2	.	TGTGCCAGTAGTATAGATCCCGGACTCGCCCCCTATGGCTACACCTTC	CASSIDPGLAPYGYTF
.	TRBV6-1	TRBJ1-5	.	TGTGCCAGCAGTGACGGAGGGAATCAGCCCCAGCATTTT	CASSDGGNQPQHF
.	TRBV9	TRBJ2-7	TRBD1	TGTGCCAGCAGCTTCGGACAGGAAGAGTACGAGCAGTACTTC	CASSFGQEEYEQYF
.	TRBV9	TRBJ2-1	.	TGTGCCAGCAGCGTAGCCCCAGCGGCCTACAATGAGCAGTTCTTC	CASSVAPAAYNEQFF
.	TRBV29-1	TRBJ2-1	.	TGCAGCGTCGTTGGGCTCCCCCTCTACAATGAGCAGTTCTTC	CSVVGLPLYNEQFF
once	TRBV19	TRBJ1-2	TRBD1	TGTGCCAGTAGTAGACAGGGCGACGGCTACACCTTC	CASSRQGDGYTF
.	TRBV7-9	TRBJ2-3	TRBD2	TGTGCCAGCAGCTTATCCGGACTAGCGGGAGGTGGCACAGATACGCAGTATTTT	CASSLSGLAGGGTDTQYF
.	TRBV7-2	TRBJ2-7	TRBD1	TGTGCCAGCAGTCGTGCGTCAGGGACAGGGGTCGTTAGCTCCTACGAGCAGTACTTC	CASSRASGTGVVSSYEQYF
.	TRBV21-1	TRBJ2-3	.	TGTGCCAGCAGCAAAGCGCGGGACAGACCAACAGATACGCAGTATTTT	CASSKARDRPTDTQYF
once	TRBV27	TRBJ2-3	TRBD2	TGTGCCAGCAGTTACATACCGACTAGCGACACAGATACGCAGTATTTT	CASSYIPTSDTDTQYF
.	TRBV9	TRBJ2-3	.	TGTGCCAGCAGCGTAGAGGATAGCTACACAGATACGCAGTATTTT	CASSVEDSYTDTQYF
.	TRBV15	TRBJ1-1	.	TGTGCCACCAGCAGACGTGCAGGGCGGGGCACTGAAGCTTTCTTT	CATSRRAGRGTEAFF
.	TRBV18	TRBJ1-2	.	TGTGCCAGCTCATACGGGGAGTACGACTATGGCTACACCTTC	CASSYGEYDYGYTF
.	TRBV19	TRBJ2-7	.	TGTGCCAGTAGTATAGTTTGGAGCGGTAACTACGAGCAGTACTTC	CASSIVWSGNYEQYF